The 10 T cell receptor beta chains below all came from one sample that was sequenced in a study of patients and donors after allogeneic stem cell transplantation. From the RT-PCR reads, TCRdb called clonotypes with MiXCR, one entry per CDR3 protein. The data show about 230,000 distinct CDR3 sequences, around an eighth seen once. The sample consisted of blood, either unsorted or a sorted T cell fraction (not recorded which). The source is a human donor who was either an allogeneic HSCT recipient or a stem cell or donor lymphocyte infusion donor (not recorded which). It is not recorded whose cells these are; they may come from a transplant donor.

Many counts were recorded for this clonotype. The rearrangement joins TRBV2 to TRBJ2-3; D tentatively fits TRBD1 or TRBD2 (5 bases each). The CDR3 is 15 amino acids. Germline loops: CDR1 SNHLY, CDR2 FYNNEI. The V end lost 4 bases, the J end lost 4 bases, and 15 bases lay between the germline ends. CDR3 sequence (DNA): TGTGCCAGCAGTGGGCCTCTCGGGACGGCAGATACGCAGTATTTT. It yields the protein CASSGPLGTADTQYF.

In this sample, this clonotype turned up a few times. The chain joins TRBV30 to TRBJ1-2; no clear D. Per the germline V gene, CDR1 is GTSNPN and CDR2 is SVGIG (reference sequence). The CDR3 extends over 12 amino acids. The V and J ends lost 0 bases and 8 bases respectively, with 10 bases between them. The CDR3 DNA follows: TGTGCCTGGAGTGTAACCCGCAGGGGCTACACCTTC. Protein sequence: CAWSVTRRGYTF.

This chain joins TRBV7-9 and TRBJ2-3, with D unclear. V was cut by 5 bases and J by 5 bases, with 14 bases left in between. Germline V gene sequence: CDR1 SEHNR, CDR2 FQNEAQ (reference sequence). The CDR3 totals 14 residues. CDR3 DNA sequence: TGTGCCAGCAGCCCACACCAGGCGGTAGATACGCAGTATTTT. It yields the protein CASSPHQAVDTQYF.

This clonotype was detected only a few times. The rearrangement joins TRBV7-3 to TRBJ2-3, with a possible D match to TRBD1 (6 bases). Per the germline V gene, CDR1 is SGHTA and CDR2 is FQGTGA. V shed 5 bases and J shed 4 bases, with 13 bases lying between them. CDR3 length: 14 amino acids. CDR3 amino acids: CASSALKGADTQYF. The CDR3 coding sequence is TGTGCCAGCAGCGCCCTTAAGGGGGCAGATACGCAGTATTTT.

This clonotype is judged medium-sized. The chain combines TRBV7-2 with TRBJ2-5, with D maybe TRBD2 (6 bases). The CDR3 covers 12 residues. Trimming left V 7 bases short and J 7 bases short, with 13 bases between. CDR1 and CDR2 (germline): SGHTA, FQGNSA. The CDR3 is CASTLQEGTQYF. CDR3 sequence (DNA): TGTGCCAGCACCCTGCAGGAGGGGACCCAGTACTTC.

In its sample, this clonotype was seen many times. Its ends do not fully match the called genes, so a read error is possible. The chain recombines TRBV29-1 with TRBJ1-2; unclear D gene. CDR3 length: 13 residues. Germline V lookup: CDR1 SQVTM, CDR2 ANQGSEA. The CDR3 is CRGGIALNYGYTF. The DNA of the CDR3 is TGTCGGGGAGGGATCGCCCTTAACTATGGCTACACCTTC.

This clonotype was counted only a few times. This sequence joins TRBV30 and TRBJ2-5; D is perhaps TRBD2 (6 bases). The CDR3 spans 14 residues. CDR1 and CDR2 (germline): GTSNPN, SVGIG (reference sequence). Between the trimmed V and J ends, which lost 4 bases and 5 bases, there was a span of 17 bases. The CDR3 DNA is TGTGCCTGGACCCCCGACTTCCGGGAGGAGACCCAGTACTTC. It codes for CAWTPDFREETQYF.

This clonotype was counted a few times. The CDR3 loop is CASSLTRGGNEQFF. CDR3 DNA: TGTGCCAGCAGCTTAACGCGAGGCGGCAATGAGCAGTTCTTC. This rearrangement joins TRBV7-8 to TRBJ2-1, with no clear D. V lost 2 bases and J lost 6, with 11 bases in between. CDR1 and CDR2 (germline): SGHVS, FQNEAQ. The CDR3 is 14 residues long.

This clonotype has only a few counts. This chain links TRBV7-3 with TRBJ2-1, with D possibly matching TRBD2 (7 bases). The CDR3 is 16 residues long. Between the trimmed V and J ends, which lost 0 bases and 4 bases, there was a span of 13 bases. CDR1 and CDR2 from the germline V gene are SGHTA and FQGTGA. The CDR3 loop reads CASSLTSGGQYNEQFF. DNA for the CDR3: TGTGCCAGCAGCTTAACCTCGGGGGGCCAATACAATGAGCAGTTCTTC.

DNA for the CDR3: TGTGCCAGCAGTTCCCAAACCTTCCACTACGAGCAGTACTTC. The encoded protein is CASSSQTFHYEQYF. This rearrangement joins TRBV6-5 to TRBJ2-7, with D uncertain. Trimming cost V 4 bases and J 3 bases, with 13 bases left between them. In germline, CDR1 is MNHEY, CDR2 SVGAGI. CDR3 length equals 14 residues.